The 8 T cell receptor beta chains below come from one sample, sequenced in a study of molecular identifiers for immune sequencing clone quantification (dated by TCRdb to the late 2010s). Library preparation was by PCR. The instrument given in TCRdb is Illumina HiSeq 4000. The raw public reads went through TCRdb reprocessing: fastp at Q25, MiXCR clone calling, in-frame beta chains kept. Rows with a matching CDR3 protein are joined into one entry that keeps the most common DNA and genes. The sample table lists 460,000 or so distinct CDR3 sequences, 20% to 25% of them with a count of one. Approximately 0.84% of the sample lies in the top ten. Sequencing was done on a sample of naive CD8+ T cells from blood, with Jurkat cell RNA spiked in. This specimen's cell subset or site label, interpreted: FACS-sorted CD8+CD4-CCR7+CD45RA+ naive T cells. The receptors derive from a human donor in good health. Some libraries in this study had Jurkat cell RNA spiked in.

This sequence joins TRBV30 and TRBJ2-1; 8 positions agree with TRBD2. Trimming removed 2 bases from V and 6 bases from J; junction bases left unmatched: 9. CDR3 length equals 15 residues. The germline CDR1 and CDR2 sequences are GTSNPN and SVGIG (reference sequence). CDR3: CAWSSSGGLFNEQFF. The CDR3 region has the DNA TGTGCCTGGAGTTCCTCGGGGGGGCTATTCAATGAGCAGTTCTTC.

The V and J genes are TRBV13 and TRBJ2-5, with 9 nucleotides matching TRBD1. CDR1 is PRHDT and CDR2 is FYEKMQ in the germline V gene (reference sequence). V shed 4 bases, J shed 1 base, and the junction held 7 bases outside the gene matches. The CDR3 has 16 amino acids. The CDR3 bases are TGTGCCAGCAGCTCAACTACAGGGGGCACCCAAGAGACCCAGTACTTC. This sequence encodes CASSSTTGGTQETQYF.

CDR3 DNA sequence: TGTGCCAGCAGTTTTAGCGCTAATCATCAAGAGACCCAGTACTTC. The encoded protein is CASSFSANHQETQYF. This chain uses TRBV27 with TRBJ2-5; possibly TRBD2 for D (5 bases). This CDR3 spans 15 amino acids. CDR1 is MNHEY, CDR2 SMNVEV, per germline (reference sequence). V was trimmed by 3 bases and J by 2 bases, leaving 13 bases between them.

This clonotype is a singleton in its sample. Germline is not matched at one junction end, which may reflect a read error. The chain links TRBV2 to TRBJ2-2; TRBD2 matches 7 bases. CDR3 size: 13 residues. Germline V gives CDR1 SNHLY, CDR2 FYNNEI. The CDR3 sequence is CASSHQTPRELSF. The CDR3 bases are TGTGCCAGCAGTCACCAGACACCGCGGGAGCTGTCTTTT. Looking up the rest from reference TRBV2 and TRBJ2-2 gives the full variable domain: EPEVTQTPSHQVTQMGQEVILRCVPISNHLYFYWYRQILGQKVEFLVSFYNNEISEKSEIFDDQFSVERPDGSNFTLKIRSTKLEDSAMYFCASSHQTPRELSFGEGSRLTVL.

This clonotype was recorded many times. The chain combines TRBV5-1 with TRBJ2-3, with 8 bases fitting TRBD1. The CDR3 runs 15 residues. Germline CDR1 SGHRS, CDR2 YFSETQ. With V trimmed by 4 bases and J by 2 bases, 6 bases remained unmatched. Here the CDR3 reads CASSVGQGYTDTQYF. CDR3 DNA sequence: TGCGCCAGCAGCGTCGGACAGGGTTACACAGATACGCAGTATTTT.

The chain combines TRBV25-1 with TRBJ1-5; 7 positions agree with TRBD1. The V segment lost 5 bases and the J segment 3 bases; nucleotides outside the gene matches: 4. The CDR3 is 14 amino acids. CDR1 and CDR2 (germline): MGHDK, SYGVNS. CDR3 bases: TGTGCCAGCAGTATGACAGGGTCCAATCAGCCCCAGCATTTT. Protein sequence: CASSMTGSNQPQHF. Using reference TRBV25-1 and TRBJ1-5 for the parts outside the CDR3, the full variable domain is EADIYQTPRYLVIGTGKKITLECSQTMGHDKMYWYQQDPGMELHLIHYSYGVNSTEKGDLSSESTVSRIRTEHFPLTLESARPSHTSQYLCASSMTGSNQPQHFGDGTRLSIL.

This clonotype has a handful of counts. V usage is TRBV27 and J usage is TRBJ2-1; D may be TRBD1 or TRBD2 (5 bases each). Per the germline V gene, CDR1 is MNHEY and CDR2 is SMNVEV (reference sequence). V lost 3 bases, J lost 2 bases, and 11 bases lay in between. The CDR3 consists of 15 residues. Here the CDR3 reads CASSFEGSPYNEQFF. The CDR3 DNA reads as TGTGCCAGCAGTTTCGAGGGGAGCCCCTACAATGAGCAGTTCTTC.

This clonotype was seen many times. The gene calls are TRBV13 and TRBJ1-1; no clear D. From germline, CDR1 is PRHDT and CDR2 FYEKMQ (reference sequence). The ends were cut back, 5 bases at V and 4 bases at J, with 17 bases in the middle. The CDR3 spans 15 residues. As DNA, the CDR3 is TGTGCCAGCAGCCCGTCGGAGGATCGGAGCACTGAAGCTTTCTTT. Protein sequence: CASSPSEDRSTEAFF.